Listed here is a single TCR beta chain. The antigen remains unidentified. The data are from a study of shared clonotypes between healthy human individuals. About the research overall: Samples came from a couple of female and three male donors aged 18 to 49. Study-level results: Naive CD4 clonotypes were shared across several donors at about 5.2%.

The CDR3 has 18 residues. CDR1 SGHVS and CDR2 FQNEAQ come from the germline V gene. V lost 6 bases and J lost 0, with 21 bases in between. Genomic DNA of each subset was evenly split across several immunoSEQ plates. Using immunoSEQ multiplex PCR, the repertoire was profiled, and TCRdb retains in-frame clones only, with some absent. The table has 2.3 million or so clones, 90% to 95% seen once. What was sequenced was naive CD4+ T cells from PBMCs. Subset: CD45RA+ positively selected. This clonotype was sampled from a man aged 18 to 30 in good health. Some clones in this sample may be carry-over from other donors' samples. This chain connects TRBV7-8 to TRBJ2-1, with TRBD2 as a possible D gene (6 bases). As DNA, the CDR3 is TGTGCCAGCAGACTGGGAGTTAGCGGAGAAGGCTCCTACAATGAGCAGTTCTTC. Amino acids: CASRLGVSGEGSYNEQFF. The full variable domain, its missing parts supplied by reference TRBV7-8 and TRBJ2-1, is GAGVSQSPRYKVAKRGQDVALRCDPISGHVSLFWYQQALGQGPEFLTYFQNEAQLDKSGLPSDRFFAERPEGSVSTLKIQRTQQEDSAVYLCASRLGVSGEGSYNEQFFGPGTRLTVL.